Presented here are 23 T cell receptor beta chains from one specimen sequenced in a study of shared clonotypes between healthy human individuals. Terminally differentiated effector memory CD45RA+ cells were excluded by CCR7 positive selection of CD45RO-negative cells. Data came from immunoSEQ multiplex PCR; TCRdb stores just in-frame clones and leaves some out. This repertoire shows about 700,000 clones, about 91% found once; its top ten account for about 24%. Sequences were obtained from naive CD8+ T cells sorted from blood. These receptors were collected from a man under 40 in good health.

This chain connects TRBV5-8 to TRBJ2-7, with TRBD1 identical over 9 bases. The junction had 3 bases not matched to a gene; V was cut back by 4 bases and J by 1 base. The CDR3 loop spans 14 amino acids. Germline CDR1 is SGHTS and CDR2 is YDEGEE. The CDR3: CASSAGTGSYEQYF. CDR3 in DNA: TGTGCCAGCAGCGCCGGGACAGGGTCCTACGAGCAGTACTTC.

The chain links TRBV18 to TRBJ2-1, with TRBD2 identical over 8 bases. The CDR3 spans 13 residues. V dropped 6 bases and J dropped 6; count of bases not matched to a gene: 4. Germline-derived CDR1 and CDR2 are KGHSH and LQKENI. The chain's CDR3 is CASSTAGGNEQFF. The CDR3 DNA is TGTGCCAGCTCGACGGCGGGAGGCAATGAGCAGTTCTTC.

V gene TRBV15 combines with J gene TRBJ2-7, with TRBD2 matching 9 bases. CDR1 is LNHNV, CDR2 YYDKDF, per germline (reference sequence). The CDR3 extends over 15 amino acids. Trimming at V came to 1 base and at J to 5 bases, leaving 6 bases not matched to a gene. The CDR3 is CATSRAGSGRDEQYF. The CDR3, as DNA: TGTGCCACCAGCAGAGCTGGTAGCGGGAGAGACGAGCAGTACTTC.

This chain uses TRBV11-3 with TRBJ1-1; perhaps TRBD1 as D (5 bases). The CDR3 covers 14 residues. V shed 1 base and J shed 5 bases, with 11 bases lying between them. Germline CDR1 and CDR2: SGHNT and YENEEA. CDR3 sequence reads: CASSLGGGRTEAFF. The CDR3 DNA sequence: TGTGCCAGCAGCTTAGGTGGGGGTCGGACTGAAGCTTTCTTT. The entire variable domain, with the rest obtained from reference TRBV11-3 and TRBJ1-1, is as follows: EAGVVQSPRYKIIEKKQPVAFWCNPISGHNTLYWYLQNLGQGPELLIRYENEEAVDDSQLPKDRFSAERLKGVDSTLKIQPAELGDSAVYLCASSLGGGRTEAFFGQGTRLTVV.

J is TRBJ2-7 and V is TRBV4-1; tentatively, D is TRBD2 (6 bases). This CDR3 has 14 residues. V was shortened by 3 bases and J by 3 bases, with 12 bases between the two germline ends. Per germline, CDR1 MGHRA and CDR2 YSYEKL. The CDR3 reads CASSHGTVDYEQYF. CDR3 DNA sequence: TGCGCCAGCAGCCATGGGACTGTAGACTACGAGCAGTACTTC.

This clone was recorded a few times. The rearrangement joins TRBV7-9 to TRBJ2-4; D might be TRBD2 (5 bases). From germline, CDR1 is SEHNR and CDR2 FQNEAQ (reference sequence). There are 9 residues in the CDR3. V was shortened by 10 bases and J by 7 bases, with 5 bases between the two germline ends. CDR3 sequence: CATGNIQYF. The CDR3 DNA is TGTGCCACGGGGAACATTCAGTACTTC.

The chain carries TRBV27 and TRBJ2-3; TRBD1 matches at 8 bases. Germline trimming cut 5 bases from V and 2 bases from J; bases unmatched to any gene: 6. Germline CDR1 and CDR2: MNHEY and SMNVEV (reference sequence). The CDR3 is 15 amino acids. CDR3 sequence (DNA): TGTGCCAGCAGTCCGTGGGACAGGTTCACAGATACGCAGTATTTT. Its protein product is CASSPWDRFTDTQYF.

This clone was counted a single time. The V call is TRBV7-2, the J call TRBJ1-1; TRBD1 might be the D (5 bases). The V end was cut by 5 bases, the J end by 0 bases, with 13 bases between. This CDR3 is 15 amino acids long. Per germline, CDR1 SGHTA and CDR2 FQGNSA. The CDR3 DNA reads as TGTGCCAGCAGCCCCCACTGGGGGGTGAACACTGAAGCTTTCTTT. It yields the protein CASSPHWGVNTEAFF. Full variable domain (remainder filled in from reference TRBV7-2 and TRBJ1-1): GAGVSQSPSNKVTEKGKDVELRCDPISGHTALYWYRQSLGQGLEFLIYFQGNSAPDKSGLPSDRFSAERTGGSVSTLTIQRTQQEDSAVYLCASSPHWGVNTEAFFGQGTRLTVV.

V and J are TRBV9 and TRBJ2-1; TRBD1 might be the D (5 bases). V shed 4 bases and J shed 5 bases, with 13 bases lying between them. The germline CDR1 and CDR2 sequences are SGDLS and YYNGEE. The CDR3 spans 14 residues. The CDR3 DNA follows: TGTGCCAGCAGCCTCGGACAATCCAACAATGAGCAGTTCTTC. Protein sequence: CASSLGQSNNEQFF.

The chain couples TRBV30 to TRBJ2-7; the D gene could be TRBD1 or TRBD2 (5 bases each). Germline CDR1 reads GTSNPN; CDR2 reads SVGIG (reference sequence). Deletions cut 5 bases from V and 0 bases from J, with 11 bases between. The length of the CDR3 is 13 residues. The CDR3 sequence: CAWDRGSSYEQYF. The CDR3 bases are TGTGCCTGGGATCGGGGCAGCTCCTACGAGCAGTACTTC.

In its sample, this clone was seen once. The J gene is TRBJ1-5, the V gene TRBV4-3; no definite D call. Germline assignment: CDR1 LGHNA and CDR2 YSLEER. The CDR3 consists of 15 residues. V was cut by 0 bases and J by 1 base, with 7 bases left in between. The CDR3 coding sequence is TGCGCCAGCAGCCAAGATCGGAGGAGCAATCAGCCCCAGCATTTT. As protein: CASSQDRRSNQPQHF.

J is TRBJ2-5 and V is TRBV12-2; TRBD2 was called by the table and not checked on the DNA. TRBV12-2 is reported as a pseudogene. The CDR3 runs to 15 residues. The CDR3 sequence: CAPVGEERVQETQYF. For the CDR3, the DNA is TGTGCACCGGTCGGAGAGGAGAGAGTTCAAGAGACCCAGTACTTC.

The chain joins TRBV7-9 to TRBJ2-1; TRBD2 agrees at 8 bases. The CDR3 length is 16 residues. After removal of 4 bases from V and 8 bases from J, the junction contained 13 bases not matched to a gene. CDR1 and CDR2 from the germline V gene are SEHNR and FQNEAQ (reference sequence). The CDR3 region has the DNA TGTGCCAGCAGCTCAAGGGAAGGACTAGCCACCCATGAGCAGTTCTTC. Residues: CASSSREGLATHEQFF.

The CDR3 region is CASSSEGQAYEQYF. The CDR3, as DNA: TGTGCCAGCAGCTCAGAGGGACAGGCCTACGAGCAGTACTTC. This chain connects TRBV11-2 to TRBJ2-7; 8 bases are a match to TRBD1. Germline V gene lookup returns CDR1 SGHAT and CDR2 FQNNGV. The CDR3 runs 14 residues. V lost 4 bases and J lost 2; bases outside the gene matches: 4.

The chain couples TRBV19 to TRBJ2-7, with D possibly TRBD2 on 5 matching bases. The germline V gene has CDR1 LNHDA and CDR2 SQIVND (reference sequence). The CDR3 consists of 13 residues. Trimming removed 5 bases at V and 6 bases at J, with 14 bases between. The CDR3 DNA reads as TGTGCCAGTAGTCCGGAGAACCGGGGCGAGCAGTACTTC. Residues: CASSPENRGEQYF. Filled out from reference TRBV19 and TRBJ2-7, the complete variable domain reads DGGITQSPKYLFRKEGQNVTLSCEQNLNHDAMYWYRQDPGQGLRLIYYSQIVNDFQKGDIAEGYSVSREKKESFPLTVTSAQKNPTAFYLCASSPENRGEQYFGPGTRLTVT.

The CDR3 bases are TGTGCCAGTAGTATGACTAGCGGGAGTATGTACAATGAGCAGTTCTTC. Translated, it gives CASSMTSGSMYNEQFF. The chain uses TRBV19 and TRBJ2-1; 12 bases line up with TRBD2. Germline CDR1 is LNHDA and CDR2 is SQIVND (reference sequence). Trimming took 3 bases from V and 4 from J; bases not matched to a gene: 4. CDR3 length equals 16 residues. The full variable domain, completed using reference TRBV19 and TRBJ2-1, is DGGITQSPKYLFRKEGQNVTLSCEQNLNHDAMYWYRQDPGQGLRLIYYSQIVNDFQKGDIAEGYSVSREKKESFPLTVTSAQKNPTAFYLCASSMTSGSMYNEQFFGPGTRLTVL.

CDR3 sequence: CASSLQGEFGQPQHF. The CDR3 region has the DNA TGTGCCAGCAGTCTACAGGGGGAATTCGGTCAGCCCCAGCATTTT. This chain links TRBV28 with TRBJ1-5; 8 nucleotides line up with TRBD1. CDR3 length: 15 amino acids. V dropped 5 bases and J dropped 6; count of bases not matched to a gene: 9. The germline V gene has CDR1 MDHEN and CDR2 SYDVKM.

The chain couples TRBV11-3 to TRBJ2-1, with a weak D call TRBD2 (6 bases). Trimming took 9 bases from V and 2 from J, leaving 17 bases between them. CDR3 length equals 15 residues. CDR1 is SGHNT, CDR2 YENEEA, per germline. The CDR3 DNA follows: TGTGCCAGTAGAGCTGGCGGGAATCCCTACAATGAGCAGTTCTTC. As protein: CASRAGGNPYNEQFF.

The rearrangement uses TRBV2 and TRBJ2-7; D is unclear. The CDR3 runs to 12 residues. Germline assignment: CDR1 SNHLY and CDR2 FYNNEI. The ends were cut back, 6 bases at V and 6 bases at J, with 12 bases in the middle. DNA of the CDR3: TGTGCCAGCAGAGGTGGGGTTTTCGAGCAGTACTTC. Residues: CASRGGVFEQYF.

This chain connects TRBV10-2 to TRBJ2-5; TRBD2 aligns across 12 bases. CDR1 and CDR2 (germline): WSHSY, SAAADI. This CDR3 is built from 17 residues. J gave up 4 bases and V 9 bases, and 15 bases lay outside the gene matches. CDR3 protein: CASSAGLAGLGRETQYF. The CDR3 coding sequence is TGCGCCAGTTCGGCGGGACTAGCGGGCTTGGGGCGAGAGACCCAGTACTTC.

The V call is TRBV11-2, the J call TRBJ2-3; possibly TRBD1 or TRBD2 for D (5 bases each). This CDR3 spans 16 amino acids. Germline lookup yields CDR1 SGHAT and CDR2 FQNNGV. Trimming left V 5 bases short and J 0 bases short, with 15 bases between. CDR3 coding DNA: TGTGCCAGCAGCGCTAGGGACGGCGGAAGCACAGATACGCAGTATTTT. Protein: CASSARDGGSTDTQYF.

This clone was seen once. The V gene is TRBV13, the J gene TRBJ2-7; D is ambiguous. V shed 5 bases and J shed 0 bases, with 11 bases lying between them. The CDR3 totals 14 residues. Germline V gives CDR1 PRHDT, CDR2 FYEKMQ (reference sequence). The CDR3 nucleotides read TGTGCCAGCAGCGCCCAGGTTAGCTCCTACGAGCAGTACTTC. It yields the protein CASSAQVSSYEQYF. Filled out from reference TRBV13 and TRBJ2-7, the complete variable domain reads AAGVIQSPRHLIKEKRETATLKCYPIPRHDTVYWYQQGPGQDPQFLISFYEKMQSDKGSIPDRFSAQQFSDYHSELNMSSLELGDSALYFCASSAQVSSYEQYFGPGTRLTVT.

The chain carries TRBV11-3 and TRBJ2-3, with 7 nucleotides matching TRBD2. Losses at the gene ends were 2 bases for V and 1 base for J; bases not matched to a gene: 3. The germline V gene encodes CDR1 SGHNT and CDR2 YENEEA. This CDR3 is built from 15 residues. CDR3 bases: TGTGCCAGCAGCTTACTAGCGGAGGGCACAGATACGCAGTATTTT. Translation: CASSLLAEGTDTQYF.